The next 28 T cell receptor beta chains were all read from a single sample in a study of blood T cell repertoires in COVID-19. Sequencing used immunoSEQ multiplex PCR; TCRdb keeps in-frame clones, though not all of them. Of 390,000 or so clones in the sample, more than 70% are singletons; the top ten hold about 2.9%. Sequencing was performed on peripheral blood. The origin of the receptors is a woman in her thirties with COVID-19, enrolled during active disease.

The chain couples TRBV9 to TRBJ2-2; 9 bases line up with TRBD1. Germline CDR1 SGDLS, CDR2 YYNGEE. The V gene end was trimmed by 2 bases and the J gene end by 4 bases; junction bases not matched to a gene: 6. This CDR3 is built from 16 residues. The CDR3 nucleotides read TGTGCCAGCAGCGTGAGGACAGGGGTCGGCACCGGGGAGCTGTTTTTT. This sequence encodes CASSVRTGVGTGELFF.

This rearrangement joins TRBV18 to TRBJ1-2, with D possibly matching TRBD1 (5 bases). The CDR3 has 14 residues. CDR1 KGHSH and CDR2 LQKENI come from the germline V gene. V was cut by 0 bases and J by 7 bases, with 12 bases left in between. The CDR3 region has the DNA TGTGCCAGCTCACCACCGTCAGGGATCCCTGGCTACACCTTC. This codes for CASSPPSGIPGYTF.

The rearrangement joins TRBV5-4 to TRBJ2-7, with a possible D match to TRBD1 (6 bases). This CDR3 has 13 amino acids. V dropped 4 bases and J dropped 4 bases, with 12 bases sitting between them. Germline V gene data show CDR1 as SGHNT and CDR2 as YYREEE (reference sequence). In DNA form, the CDR3 reads TGTGCCAGCAGCCCAAACAGGGAATACGAGCAGTACTTC. It translates to CASSPNREYEQYF.

A word on this clone: At one of its ends the junction is not consistent with the germline gene, which may arise from a read error. The chain recombines TRBV7-7 with TRBJ2-5; TRBD2 matches 7 bases. This CDR3 contains 15 residues. Germline V CDR1 and CDR2: SSHAT, FNYEAQ (reference sequence). In nucleotides, the CDR3 is TGTGCTAGCAGCGTAGCTAGCGGAGGAAAAGAGACCCAGTACTTC. It is translated as CASSVASGGKETQYF.

V is TRBV19 and J is TRBJ1-2, with D unresolved. CDR3 size: 15 residues. Germline assignment: CDR1 LNHDA and CDR2 SQIVND (reference sequence). Trimming removed 0 bases from V and 3 bases from J, with 11 bases in between. CDR3 sequence (DNA): TGTGCCAGTAGTATAGATCGCCAGATGTACTATGGCTACACCTTC. This translates into CASSIDRQMYYGYTF. The whole variable domain, filled in from reference TRBV19 and TRBJ1-2, reads DGGITQSPKYLFRKEGQNVTLSCEQNLNHDAMYWYRQDPGQGLRLIYYSQIVNDFQKGDIAEGYSVSREKKESFPLTVTSAQKNPTAFYLCASSIDRQMYYGYTFGSGTRLTVV.

The chain joins TRBV6-4 to TRBJ2-3; maybe TRBD2 (5 bases). Trimming left V 6 bases short and J 2 bases short, with 12 bases between. The CDR3 consists of 14 residues. CDR1 is MRHNA, CDR2 SNTAGT, per germline. The CDR3 is CASSASLATDTQYF. As DNA, the CDR3 is TGTGCCAGCAGCGCTTCGCTAGCCACAGATACGCAGTATTTT.

Concerning this clone: At one end the junction does not follow the germline gene, possibly because of a read error. V is TRBV6-2 or TRBV6-3 and J is TRBJ2-5; the match to TRBD2 covers 7 bases. In germline, CDR1 is MNHEY, CDR2 SVGEGT. The CDR3 runs 16 residues. CDR3 residues: CVSSYGPAGNQETQYF. The CDR3 nucleotides read TGTGTCAGCAGTTATGGCCCAGCGGGGAACCAAGAGACCCAGTACTTC.

The chain recombines TRBV10-2 with TRBJ1-5; TRBD1 agrees at 7 bases. This CDR3 region has 13 residues. The junction had 1 base not matched to a gene; V was cut back by 6 bases and J by 2 bases. Germline CDR1 WSHSY, CDR2 SAAADI. CDR3 region: CASSGQGNQPQHF. In nucleotides, the CDR3 is TGCGCCAGCAGCGGACAGGGCAATCAGCCCCAGCATTTT.

The chain couples TRBV12-5 to TRBJ1-2, with 11 bases aligning to TRBD1. This CDR3 has 16 residues. Germline assignment: CDR1 LGHNT and CDR2 FRNRAP. Trimming removed 5 bases from V and 5 bases from J; junction bases left unmatched: 10. The chain's CDR3 is CASGLTLGQGAYGYTF. CDR3 coding DNA: TGTGCTAGTGGTCTCACGCTCGGACAGGGGGCGTATGGCTACACCTTC.

This clone has more than one count but fewer than ten. This chain joins TRBV24-1 and TRBJ2-1; weak D call: TRBD2 (6 bases). This CDR3 comprises 12 residues. The V end lost 12 bases, the J end lost 7 bases, and 15 bases lay between the germline ends. In germline, CDR1 is KGHDR, CDR2 SFDVKD. In DNA form, the CDR3 reads TGTGCCGCTGGCCAGACTAGGAATGAGCAGTTCTTC. Encoded protein: CAAGQTRNEQFF.

This chain links TRBV7-2 with TRBJ1-3; D is undetermined. In germline, CDR1 is SGHTA, CDR2 FQGNSA. V was pared by 1 base and J by 4 bases, with 8 bases between. This CDR3 region has 14 residues. CDR3 sequence reads: CASSLVEGGNTIYF. CDR3 nucleotides: TGTGCCAGCAGCTTAGTTGAGGGAGGAAACACCATATATTTT.

The chain employs TRBV28 and TRBJ2-2, with 11 bases aligning to TRBD1. CDR3 length: 16 amino acids. V trimming: 3 bases; J trimming: 4 bases; junction bases outside the gene matches: 4. The V gene's germline CDR1 is MDHEN and CDR2 SYDVKM. In nucleotides, the CDR3 is TGTGCCAGCAGTTTGGGGACAGGGGGAGGCACCGGGGAGCTGTTTTTT. Its protein product is CASSLGTGGGTGELFF.

The V call is TRBV18, the J call TRBJ2-5, with 9 nucleotides matching TRBD2. The CDR3 has 17 amino acids. The junction had 9 bases not matched to a gene; V was cut back by 1 base and J by 3 bases. Germline values: CDR1 KGHSH, CDR2 LQKENI. DNA of the CDR3: TGTGCCAGCTCACCACGCCCGCGGGGGGGACCCAAAGAGACCCAGTACTTC. Protein: CASSPRPRGGPKETQYF. The full variable domain, its missing parts supplied by reference TRBV18 and TRBJ2-5, is NAGVMQNPRHLVRRRGQEARLRCSPMKGHSHVYWYRQLPEEGLKFMVYLQKENIIDESGMPKERFSAEFPKEGPSILRIQQVVRGDSAAYFCASSPRPRGGPKETQYFGPGTRLLVL.

This clone showed up just a few times. V usage is TRBV27 and J usage is TRBJ2-1, with 8 bases identical to TRBD2. V lost 10 bases to trimming and J lost 2 bases; unmatched junction nucleotides: 16. The CDR3 is made up of 17 amino acids. Germline CDR1 MNHEY, CDR2 SMNVEV (reference sequence). Here the CDR3 reads CATTSYAGTSTYNEQFF. The CDR3 nucleotides are TGTGCCACCACCTCCTATGCCGGGACTAGTACCTACAATGAGCAGTTCTTC.

This clone was picked up one time. V gene TRBV2 combines with J gene TRBJ1-1; no reliable D call. The germline gives CDR1 SNHLY, CDR2 FYNNEI. V lost 5 bases and J lost 4, with 14 bases in between. This CDR3 comprises 14 residues. CDR3 region: CASSLRGTGTEAFF. The CDR3 region has the DNA TGTGCCAGCAGTTTGCGGGGTACGGGCACTGAAGCTTTCTTT.

This chain connects TRBV19 to TRBJ2-5; TRBD1 aligns across 7 bases. CDR1 is LNHDA, CDR2 SQIVND, per germline (reference sequence). Trimming at V came to 5 bases and at J to 1 base, leaving 4 bases not matched to a gene. The CDR3 runs to 14 residues. CDR3 residues: CASSPGGSQETQYF. The CDR3 coding sequence is TGTGCCAGTAGTCCAGGGGGAAGCCAAGAGACCCAGTACTTC. The full variable domain, its missing parts supplied by reference TRBV19 and TRBJ2-5, is DGGITQSPKYLFRKEGQNVTLSCEQNLNHDAMYWYRQDPGQGLRLIYYSQIVNDFQKGDIAEGYSVSREKKESFPLTVTSAQKNPTAFYLCASSPGGSQETQYFGPGTRLLVL.

The chain links TRBV6-5 to TRBJ1-2; 7 bases are a match to TRBD1. The germline CDR1 and CDR2 sequences are MNHEY and SVGAGI. The CDR3 loop spans 14 amino acids. V lost 2 bases to trimming and J lost 7 bases; unmatched junction nucleotides: 7. CDR3 residues: CASSYGPGGGGYTF. CDR3 in DNA: TGTGCCAGCAGTTACGGGCCAGGGGGTGGTGGCTACACCTTC.

The V call is TRBV2, the J call TRBJ1-2, with D perhaps matching TRBD1 (5 bases). The CDR3 length is 18 residues. The germline V gene has CDR1 SNHLY and CDR2 FYNNEI. Trimming took off 2 bases at V and 4 bases at J, with 23 bases between the two ends. CDR3 protein: CASSESRQGKESLYGYTF. In DNA, the CDR3 is TGTGCCAGCAGTGAATCTCGGCAGGGCAAGGAGAGCCTCTATGGCTACACCTTC.

This clone was picked up a small number of times. This chain connects TRBV30 to TRBJ1-2, with D perhaps matching TRBD1 (5 bases). V was cut by 5 bases and J by 2 bases, with 18 bases left in between. This CDR3 is 15 amino acids long. Germline assignment: CDR1 GTSNPN and CDR2 SVGIG (reference sequence). The CDR3 nucleotides read TGTGCCTGGGGATCCAGGGTGTCTGGGAACTATGGCTACACCTTC. Its protein is CAWGSRVSGNYGYTF. Based on the CDR3 plus reference TRBV30 and TRBJ1-2, the full variable domain is SQTIHQWPATLVQPVGSPLSLECTVEGTSNPNLYWYRQAAGRGLQLLFYSVGIGQISSEVPQNLSASRPQDRQFILSSKKLLLSDSGFYLCAWGSRVSGNYGYTFGSGTRLTVV.

The chain is built from TRBV5-4 and TRBJ2-7; D possibly corresponds to TRBD2 (6 bases). The germline V and J ends were trimmed by 2 bases and 9 bases, with 12 bases remaining between them. Germline CDR1 and CDR2: SGHNT and YYREEE (reference sequence). CDR3 length equals 12 residues. The CDR3 loop reads CASSFRRVPQYV. For the CDR3, the DNA is TGTGCCAGCAGCTTTCGGAGGGTTCCGCAGTACGTC.

This chain links TRBV7-6 with TRBJ1-4; 10 positions agree with TRBD1. V trimming: 5 bases; J trimming: 7 bases; junction bases outside the gene matches: 10. The CDR3 loop spans 16 amino acids. CDR1 and CDR2 (germline): SGHVS, FNYEAQ. CDR3 sequence reads: CASSRSTGGAGEKLFF. In nucleotides, the CDR3 is TGTGCCAGCAGCCGTTCGACAGGGGGCGCCGGTGAAAAACTGTTTTTT.

The gene calls are TRBV19 and TRBJ1-1, with 7 bases fitting TRBD1. The germline V gene encodes CDR1 LNHDA and CDR2 SQIVND (reference sequence). V dropped 9 bases and J dropped 0; count of bases not matched to a gene: 7. The CDR3 sequence is 14 residues long. The CDR3 loop is CASGTANMNTEAFF. The CDR3 coding sequence is TGTGCCAGCGGGACAGCCAACATGAACACTGAAGCTTTCTTT.

V and J are TRBV27 and TRBJ1-5, with 9 bases matching TRBD1. The CDR3 length is 17 residues. CDR1 is MNHEY and CDR2 is SMNVEV in the germline V gene (reference sequence). V was clipped by 3 bases and J by 0 bases; unmatched bases: 6. In DNA, the CDR3 is TGTGCCAGCAGTTTCGGCCGGGACAGGGATAGCAATCAGCCCCAGCATTTT. It translates to CASSFGRDRDSNQPQHF.

J is TRBJ1-1 and V is TRBV2; possibly TRBD1 for D (6 bases). V was trimmed by 1 base and J by 3 bases, leaving 12 bases between them. This CDR3 contains 15 residues. The germline CDR1 and CDR2 sequences are SNHLY and FYNNEI. For the CDR3, the DNA is TGTGCCAGCAGTGAAGGGTGGGGGGGCTACACTGAAGCTTTCTTT. Its protein is CASSEGWGGYTEAFF.

About this clone: The junction does not match germline at one end; this may be a read error. J is TRBJ2-1 and V is TRBV19; 11 nucleotides match TRBD1. The CDR3 totals 15 residues. Per germline, CDR1 LNHDA and CDR2 SQIVND (reference sequence). The CDR3 bases are TGTGCCAGTAGCATAGGACAGGGGGCGCTTGGGGAGCAGTTCTTC. Residues: CASSIGQGALGEQFF.

The chain couples TRBV19 to TRBJ2-2; 7 bases match TRBD1. Looked up from germline, CDR1 is LNHDA and CDR2 is SQIVND (reference sequence). The CDR3 extends over 15 amino acids. Unmatched junction bases numbered 4, after V lost 6 bases and J lost 0 bases. CDR3 region: CASRKDRPNTGELFF. The CDR3 region has the DNA TGTGCCAGTAGAAAGGACAGGCCGAACACCGGGGAGCTGTTTTTT.

A few counts support this clone. This sequence joins TRBV21-1 and TRBJ1-2. TRBV21-1 is a recognized pseudogene. The CDR3 runs to 14 residues. The CDR3 sequence: CASIPIRVGYGYTF. CDR3 DNA: TGTGCCAGCATCCCTATCCGGGTAGGCTATGGCTACACCTTC.

CDR3 protein: CASSLDRVWISGANVLTF. The CDR3 bases are TGTGCCAGCAGCTTAGATCGGGTGTGGATTTCTGGGGCCAACGTCCTGACTTTC. The J gene is TRBJ2-6, the V gene TRBV7-2; D not certain. V lost 1 base to trimming and J lost 1 base, with 14 bases between them. The germline V gene has CDR1 SGHTA and CDR2 FQGNSA. CDR3 length: 18 residues.